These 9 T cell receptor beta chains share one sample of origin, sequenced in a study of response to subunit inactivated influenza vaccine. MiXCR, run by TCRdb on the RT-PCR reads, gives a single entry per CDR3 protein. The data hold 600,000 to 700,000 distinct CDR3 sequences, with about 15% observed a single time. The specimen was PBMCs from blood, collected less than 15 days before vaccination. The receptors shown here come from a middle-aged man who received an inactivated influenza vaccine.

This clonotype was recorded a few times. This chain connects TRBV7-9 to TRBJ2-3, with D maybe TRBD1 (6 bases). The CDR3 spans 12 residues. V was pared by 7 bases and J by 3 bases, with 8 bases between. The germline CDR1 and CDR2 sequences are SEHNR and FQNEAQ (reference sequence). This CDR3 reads CASNRDTDTQYF. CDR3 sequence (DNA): TGTGCCAGCAACAGGGATACAGATACGCAGTATTTT. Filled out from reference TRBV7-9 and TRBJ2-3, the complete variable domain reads DTGVSQNPRHKITKRGQNVTFRCDPISEHNRLYWYRQTLGQGPEFLTYFQNEAQLEKSRLLSDRFSAERPKGSFSTLEIQRTEQGDSAMYLCASNRDTDTQYFGPGTRLTVL.

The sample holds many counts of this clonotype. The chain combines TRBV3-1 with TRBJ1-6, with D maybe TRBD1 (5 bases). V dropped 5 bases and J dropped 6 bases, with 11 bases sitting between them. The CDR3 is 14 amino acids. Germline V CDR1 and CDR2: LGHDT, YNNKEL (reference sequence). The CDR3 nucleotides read TGTGCCAGCAGCATGGTGGGGGGTAATTCACCCCTCCACTTT. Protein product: CASSMVGGNSPLHF.

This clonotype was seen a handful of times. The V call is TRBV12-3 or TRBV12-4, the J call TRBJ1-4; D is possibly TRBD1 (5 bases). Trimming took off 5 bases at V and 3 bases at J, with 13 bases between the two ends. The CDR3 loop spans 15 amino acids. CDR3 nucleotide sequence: TGTGCCAGCAGTCCCCCTGGGGGTGCTAATGAAAAACTGTTTTTT. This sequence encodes CASSPPGGANEKLFF.

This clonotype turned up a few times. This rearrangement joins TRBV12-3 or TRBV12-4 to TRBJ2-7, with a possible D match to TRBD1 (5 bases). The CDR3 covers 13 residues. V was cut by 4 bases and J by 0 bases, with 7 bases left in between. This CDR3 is CASSWTLSYEQYF. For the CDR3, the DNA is TGTGCCAGCAGTTGGACACTCTCCTACGAGCAGTACTTC.

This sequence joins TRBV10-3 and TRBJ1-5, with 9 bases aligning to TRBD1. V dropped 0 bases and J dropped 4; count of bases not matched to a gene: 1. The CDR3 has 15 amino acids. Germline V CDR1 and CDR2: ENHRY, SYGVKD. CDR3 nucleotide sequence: TGTGCCATCAGTGAGTCTGACAGGGGGAATCAGCCCCAGCATTTT. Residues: CAISESDRGNQPQHF.

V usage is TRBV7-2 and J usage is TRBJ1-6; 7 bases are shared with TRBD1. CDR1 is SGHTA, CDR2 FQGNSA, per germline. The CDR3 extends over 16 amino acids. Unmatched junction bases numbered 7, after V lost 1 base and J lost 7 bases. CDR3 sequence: CASSLVGQLVNSPLHF. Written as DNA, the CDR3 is TGTGCCAGCAGCTTAGTGGGACAGCTAGTAAATTCACCCCTCCACTTT.

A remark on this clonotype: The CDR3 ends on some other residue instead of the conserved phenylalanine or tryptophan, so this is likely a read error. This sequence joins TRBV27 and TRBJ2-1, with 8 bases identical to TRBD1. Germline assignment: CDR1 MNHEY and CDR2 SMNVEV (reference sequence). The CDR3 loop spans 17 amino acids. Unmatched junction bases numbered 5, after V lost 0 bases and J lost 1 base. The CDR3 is CASSLSLQGASYNEQFI. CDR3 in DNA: TGTGCCAGCAGTTTATCTCTCCAGGGGGCGTCCTACAATGAGCAGTTCATC.

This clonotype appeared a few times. This CDR3 reads CAWSVRQMNTEAFF. The CDR3 nucleotides read TGTGCCTGGAGTGTACGACAGATGAACACTGAAGCTTTCTTT. The chain carries TRBV30 and TRBJ1-1, with D possibly matching TRBD1 (5 bases). This CDR3 is built from 14 residues. The V and J ends lost 0 bases and 0 bases respectively, with 8 bases between them. The germline gives CDR1 GTSNPN, CDR2 SVGIG (reference sequence).

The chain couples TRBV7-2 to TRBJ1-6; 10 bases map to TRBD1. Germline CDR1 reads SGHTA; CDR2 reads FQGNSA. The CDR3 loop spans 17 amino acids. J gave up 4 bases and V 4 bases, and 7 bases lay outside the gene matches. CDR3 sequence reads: CASSSRDRGHYNSPLHF. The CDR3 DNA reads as TGTGCCAGCAGCTCCCGGGACAGGGGTCATTATAATTCACCCCTCCACTTT. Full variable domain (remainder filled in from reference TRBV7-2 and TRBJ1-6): GAGVSQSPSNKVTEKGKDVELRCDPISGHTALYWYRQSLGQGLEFLIYFQGNSAPDKSGLPSDRFSAERTGGSVSTLTIQRTQQEDSAVYLCASSSRDRGHYNSPLHFGNGTRLTVT.